Reported below is one TCR beta chain. Other nucleotide sequences from this sample produce the same CDR3. The data originate from a study of shared clonotypes between healthy human individuals. This CDR3 has 14 amino acids. Germline V gene lookup returns CDR1 SGHNT and CDR2 YYREEE (reference sequence). J gave up 2 bases and V 3 bases, and 3 bases lay outside the gene matches. Caucasian adults residing in Nashville, Tennessee made up all the donors. Produced via immunoSEQ multiplex PCR; TCRdb's table is partial and in-frame only. The sample includes some 1 million clones, around four fifths seen only once; the top ten take about 1.5%.

The gene calls are TRBV5-4 and TRBJ2-7; 9 bases line up with TRBD1. This TCR derives from a man between 18 and 29 years old in good health. Sequenced sample: memory CD4+ T cells sorted from blood. This sample's subset: CD45RA-negative fraction. The CDR3, as DNA: TGTGCCAGCAGCTCGGGACAGGGCACCTACGAGCAGTACTTC. Translated, it gives CASSSGQGTYEQYF.